A single sample gave rise to the 23 T cell receptor beta chains below, sequenced in a study of cytomegalovirus exposure and HLA in healthy donors. The assay was immunoSEQ multiplex PCR, and TCRdb's table has in-frame clones only and misses some. The data show 200,000 or so clones, 80% to 90% seen once. Source material: PBMCs. These receptors all come from a woman aged 25 to 39 in good health and CMV-seropositive.

The chain recombines TRBV5-1 with TRBJ1-1, with TRBD1 identical over 8 bases. This CDR3 spans 15 amino acids. Germline values: CDR1 SGHRS, CDR2 YFSETQ. V shed 4 bases, J shed 3 bases, and the junction held 8 bases outside the gene matches. DNA of the CDR3: TGCGCCAGCAGCCGGGGACAGGTGGCGGACACTGAAGCTTTCTTT. This sequence encodes CASSRGQVADTEAFF.

The chain is built from TRBV6-6 and TRBJ1-2; 9 bases are shared with TRBD1. Looked up from germline, CDR1 is MNHNY and CDR2 is SVGAGI (reference sequence). This CDR3 has 14 amino acids. The trim removed 11 bases at V and 5 bases at J, leaving 12 bases unmatched. CDR3 sequence: CAGGNDRGSYGYTF. CDR3 in DNA: TGTGCCGGAGGGAATGACAGGGGGAGTTATGGCTACACCTTC.

The gene calls are TRBV23-1 and TRBJ2-1; maybe TRBD2 (7 bases). TRBV23-1 qualifies as an ORF whose function is uncertain. The V end was cut by 8 bases, the J end by 8 bases, with 22 bases between. The CDR3 has 15 amino acids. The CDR3 DNA sequence: TGCGCCAGCCCGCCGGGGGGCGCGACGGGCTATGAGCAGTTCTTC. This sequence encodes CASPPGGATGYEQFF.

V usage is TRBV6-5 and J usage is TRBJ2-3, with D possibly being TRBD1 (6 bases). V was clipped by 8 bases and J by 8 bases, with 11 bases between them. CDR3 size: 11 residues. Germline lookup yields CDR1 MNHEY and CDR2 SVGAGI. This CDR3 reads CASSQQGTQYF. The CDR3 coding sequence is TGTGCCAGCTCACAACAGGGTACGCAGTATTTT.

This clone has only a few counts. The chain uses TRBV10-1 and TRBJ2-2; 7 positions match TRBD2. Germline loops: CDR1 WNHNN, CDR2 SYGVQD (reference sequence). Trimming at V came to 4 bases and at J to 2 bases, leaving 4 bases not matched to a gene. This CDR3 spans 15 amino acids. CDR3 residues: CASSGTRENTGELFF. The DNA for the CDR3 is TGCGCCAGCAGTGGGACTAGGGAAAACACCGGGGAGCTGTTTTTT.

J is TRBJ2-5 and V is TRBV25-1, with 11 bases identical to TRBD1. This CDR3 contains 15 residues. Trimming at V came to 5 bases and at J to 4 bases, leaving 6 bases not matched to a gene. In germline, CDR1 is MGHDK, CDR2 SYGVNS. CDR3 coding DNA: TGTGCCAGCAGTTACCCGGGACAGGGGGGAGAGACCCAGTACTTC. Protein product: CASSYPGQGGETQYF.

V and J are TRBV7-3 and TRBJ2-6; D is possibly TRBD2 (5 bases). Germline values: CDR1 SGHTA, CDR2 FQGTGA. This CDR3 region has 17 residues. Trimming shortened V by 5 bases and J by 2 bases, and 16 bases separated the two germline ends. CDR3 bases: TGTGCCAGCAGCCGGTGGATGGGAGCGACTGGGGCCAACGTCCTGACTTTC. Translated, it gives CASSRWMGATGANVLTF.

The V gene is TRBV5-1, the J gene TRBJ2-7, with 9 nucleotides matching TRBD1. V shed 1 base, J shed 1 base, and the junction held 9 bases outside the gene matches. There are 17 residues in the CDR3. Germline CDR1 and CDR2: SGHRS and YFSETQ. The CDR3 sequence is CASSLIWGTGRSYEQYF. CDR3 in DNA: TGCGCCAGCAGCTTGATTTGGGGGACAGGGCGGTCCTACGAGCAGTACTTC.

This chain joins TRBV28 and TRBJ2-7; 9 bases are shared with TRBD1. Losses at the gene ends were 7 bases for V and 3 bases for J; bases not matched to a gene: 7. Germline V gene data show CDR1 as MDHEN and CDR2 as SYDVKM. The CDR3 runs 14 residues. DNA of the CDR3: TGTGCCAGCAAAAAAGGGACAGGGTTCTACGAGCAGTACTTC. Protein: CASKKGTGFYEQYF. Full variable domain (remainder filled in from reference TRBV28 and TRBJ2-7): DVKVTQSSRYLVKRTGEKVFLECVQDMDHENMFWYRQDPGLGLRLIYFSYDVKMKEKGDIPEGYSVSREKKERFSLILESASTNQTSMYLCASKKGTGFYEQYFGPGTRLTVT.

V gene TRBV5-6 combines with J gene TRBJ2-3; TRBD2 is a possible D gene (6 bases). The V end was cut by 2 bases, the J end by 2 bases, with 15 bases between. The CDR3 has 16 residues. Looked up from germline, CDR1 is SGHDT and CDR2 is YYEEEE. As DNA, the CDR3 is TGTGCCAGCAGCTTAGGACCCGGGGGAGTCACAGATACGCAGTATTTT. This sequence encodes CASSLGPGGVTDTQYF.

The chain carries TRBV18 and TRBJ2-1; 11 bases match TRBD2. The CDR3 is 15 residues long. Germline V CDR1 and CDR2: KGHSH, LQKENI. Losses at the gene ends were 8 bases for V and 8 bases for J; bases not matched to a gene: 11. The CDR3: CASHRVASGRYEQFF. CDR3 nucleotide sequence: TGTGCCAGCCACCGGGTGGCTAGCGGGAGGTATGAGCAGTTCTTC.

J is TRBJ1-3 and V is TRBV30; D gene uncertain. CDR1 and CDR2 from the germline V gene are GTSNPN and SVGIG (reference sequence). V shed 5 bases and J shed 0 bases, with 8 bases lying between them. This CDR3 has 13 residues. This CDR3 is CAWAGSSGNTIYF. DNA for the CDR3: TGTGCCTGGGCTGGGAGCTCTGGAAACACCATATATTTT.

V is TRBV6-5 and J is TRBJ1-2, with D maybe TRBD1 (6 bases). V was clipped by 2 bases and J by 10 bases, with 14 bases between them. The length of the CDR3 is 13 residues. CDR1 MNHEY and CDR2 SVGAGI come from the germline V gene. The CDR3 DNA sequence: TGTGCCAGCAGTTACATTGCAGGGGCAGTCTACACCTTC. It encodes CASSYIAGAVYTF.

The chain recombines TRBV19 with TRBJ1-2; 8 bases line up with TRBD1. The junction had 15 bases not matched to a gene; V was cut back by 10 bases and J by 2 bases. The CDR3 spans 16 residues. Germline CDR1 LNHDA, CDR2 SQIVND (reference sequence). The CDR3 sequence: CATTIWTGKTNYGYTF. CDR3 DNA: TGTGCCACTACAATCTGGACAGGGAAGACAAACTATGGCTACACCTTC.

The J gene is TRBJ2-7, the V gene TRBV6-1, with D possibly being TRBD2 (6 bases). The CDR3 has 16 amino acids. The ends were cut back, 2 bases at V and 1 base at J, with 15 bases in the middle. Germline V gene sequence: CDR1 MNHNS, CDR2 SASEGT. CDR3 loop: CASSESGQSVSYEQYF. The CDR3 DNA reads as TGTGCCAGCAGTGAAAGCGGGCAGTCTGTTTCCTACGAGCAGTACTTC.

The rearrangement joins TRBV5-1 to TRBJ2-2, with D perhaps TRBD2 (6 bases). The CDR3 is 15 residues long. Germline assignment: CDR1 SGHRS and CDR2 YFSETQ. Trimming removed 0 bases at V and 6 bases at J, with 12 bases between. The CDR3 region has the DNA TGCGCCAGCAGCTTGGCCCGGGAGCATGCCGGGGAGCTGTTTTTT. As protein: CASSLAREHAGELFF.

The rearrangement uses TRBV15 and TRBJ2-4; D is perhaps TRBD1 (6 bases). The CDR3 totals 13 residues. V lost 0 bases to trimming and J lost 7 bases, with 7 bases between them. Germline CDR1 is LNHNV and CDR2 is YYDKDF (reference sequence). CDR3 bases: TGTGCCACCAGCAGAGACCAGGGGAACATTCAGTACTTC. Translation: CATSRDQGNIQYF.

The rearrangement joins TRBV4-1 to TRBJ1-3; 8 bases match TRBD1. The trim removed 1 base at V and 9 bases at J, leaving 5 bases unmatched. The CDR3 is 14 residues long. Germline CDR1 reads MGHRA; CDR2 reads YSYEKL. The CDR3 sequence is CASSQGQGYGTIYF. Written as DNA, the CDR3 is TGCGCCAGCAGCCAAGGACAGGGGTACGGCACCATATATTTT.

The V and J genes are TRBV2 and TRBJ2-7; maybe TRBD2 (6 bases). The V and J ends lost 8 bases and 6 bases respectively, with 17 bases between them. This CDR3 contains 13 residues. Germline V gives CDR1 SNHLY, CDR2 FYNNEI. CDR3 DNA: TGTGCCAGCCCGGACGGAGGGATTGGCGAGCAGTACTTC. This translates into CASPDGGIGEQYF.

This clone was found many times. The chain recombines TRBV6-6 with TRBJ1-2; perhaps TRBD1 as D (5 bases). Germline values: CDR1 MNHNY, CDR2 SVGAGI (reference sequence). The CDR3 sequence is 14 residues long. With 7 bases removed from V and 3 bases from J, the gap between germline ends came to 15 bases. The CDR3 spells CASTGGRTYYGYTF. Written as DNA, the CDR3 is TGTGCCAGCACGGGAGGGAGGACATACTATGGCTACACCTTC.

The V gene is TRBV10-3, the J gene TRBJ2-7, with D maybe TRBD2 (6 bases). The germline V gene encodes CDR1 ENHRY and CDR2 SYGVKD. This CDR3 contains 13 residues. Trimming took off 10 bases at V and 4 bases at J, with 17 bases between the two ends. The CDR3 DNA follows: TGTGCCACCACCCGGGACTTGGGGTACGAGCAGTACTTC. It yields the protein CATTRDLGYEQYF.

In its sample, this clone was seen once. The chain has TRBV14 and TRBJ2-2, with D maybe TRBD1 (6 bases). The CDR3 runs 17 residues. From germline, CDR1 is SGHDN and CDR2 FVKESK. Trimming left V 1 base short and J 3 bases short, with 15 bases between. This CDR3 is CASSQAGALMYTGELFF. For the CDR3, the DNA is TGTGCCAGCAGCCAAGCAGGGGCCCTAATGTACACCGGGGAGCTGTTTTTT.

The chain carries TRBV29-1 and TRBJ2-1; D is uncertain. The CDR3 has 13 amino acids. V lost 3 bases, J lost 0 bases, and 6 bases lay in between. Germline lookup yields CDR1 SQVTM and CDR2 ANQGSEA. CDR3 protein: CSVDEVSYNEQFF. CDR3 coding DNA: TGCAGCGTTGATGAGGTCTCCTACAATGAGCAGTTCTTC.